The 19 T cell receptor beta chains given below trace back to one sample, sequenced in a study of T cell repertoires in cytomegalovirus infection. TCRdb itself ran the reads through MiXCR, one entry per CDR3 protein. Of about 83,000 distinct CDR3 sequences in the sample, approximately 30% were seen once. No antigen has been assigned to these receptors. Sequencing used CD8+ T cells from cultured PBMCs, obtained from culture after CMV antigen stimulation. Receptors were obtained from a human donor in good health (CMV status not recorded). Some clones in this sample may be carry-over from other donors' samples.

This clonotype was detected only a few times. The CDR3 reads CASIPDRRDTEAFF. CDR3 nucleotides: TGTGCCAGTATTCCGGACAGACGGGACACTGAAGCTTTCTTT. The gene calls are TRBV19 and TRBJ1-1; TRBD1 might be the D (6 bases). The CDR3 consists of 14 residues. The germline V gene encodes CDR1 LNHDA and CDR2 SQIVND (reference sequence). Trimming left V 7 bases short and J 3 bases short, with 15 bases between.

The V and J genes are TRBV7-8 and TRBJ1-1; D is undetermined. There are 18 residues in the CDR3. The germline CDR1 and CDR2 sequences are SGHVS and FQNEAQ. The V end was cut by 0 bases, the J end by 0 bases, with 17 bases between. The CDR3 DNA sequence: TGTGCCAGCAGCTTAGCGGCCGGCAGGTTGACCATGAACACTGAAGCTTTCTTT. It encodes CASSLAAGRLTMNTEAFF.

This clonotype was seen at least ten times. The chain uses TRBV19 and TRBJ1-1, with D possibly matching TRBD1 (6 bases). V lost 1 base and J lost 5, with 8 bases in between. Germline V gives CDR1 LNHDA, CDR2 SQIVND (reference sequence). The CDR3 has 13 residues. CDR3 sequence (DNA): TGTGCCAGTAGTATAGGAGGGGGAACTGAAGCTTTCTTT. Encoded protein: CASSIGGGTEAFF. Based on the CDR3 plus reference TRBV19 and TRBJ1-1, the full variable domain is DGGITQSPKYLFRKEGQNVTLSCEQNLNHDAMYWYRQDPGQGLRLIYYSQIVNDFQKGDIAEGYSVSREKKESFPLTVTSAQKNPTAFYLCASSIGGGTEAFFGQGTRLTVV.

This clonotype came up a few times. The chain employs TRBV7-9 and TRBJ1-2; D perhaps matches TRBD1 (5 bases). This CDR3 is built from 13 residues. V dropped 8 bases and J dropped 4 bases, with 14 bases sitting between them. Germline loops: CDR1 SEHNR, CDR2 FQNEAQ (reference sequence). The CDR3 sequence: CASLGTGVYGYTF. The DNA of the CDR3 is TGTGCCAGCCTTGGGACGGGGGTCTATGGCTACACCTTC.

This clonotype showed up many times. The V call is TRBV19, the J call TRBJ2-1; D call uncertain. Trimming took 1 base from V and 9 from J, leaving 10 bases between them. This CDR3 comprises 13 residues. Looked up from germline, CDR1 is LNHDA and CDR2 is SQIVND (reference sequence). The CDR3, as DNA: TGTGCCAGTAGTATAGCCGTAGGGTCTGAGCAGTTCTTC. It yields the protein CASSIAVGSEQFF.

This chain connects TRBV28 to TRBJ2-2; 8 nucleotides line up with TRBD1. The CDR3 contains 18 residues. Germline lookup yields CDR1 MDHEN and CDR2 SYDVKM. V lost 3 bases and J lost 3; bases outside the gene matches: 12. The CDR3 sequence is CASSFSDGTGVDTGELFF. The DNA of the CDR3 is TGTGCCAGCAGTTTCTCAGATGGGACAGGCGTAGACACCGGGGAGCTGTTTTTT.

The chain carries TRBV25-1 and TRBJ1-1; D is perhaps TRBD1 (5 bases). The CDR3 is made up of 14 amino acids. Trimming pared 4 bases from V and 1 base from J, leaving 10 bases between. The germline gives CDR1 MGHDK, CDR2 SYGVNS. The CDR3 is CASSAGGWNTEAFF. In nucleotides, the CDR3 is TGTGCCAGCAGTGCGGGGGGATGGAACACTGAAGCTTTCTTT.

The rearrangement links TRBV5-5 to TRBJ1-1, with D possibly matching TRBD1 (5 bases). This CDR3 has 14 residues. Trimming cost V 1 base and J 6 bases, with 13 bases left between them. The germline gives CDR1 SGHKS, CDR2 YYEKEE (reference sequence). Here the CDR3 DNA reads TGTGCCAGCAGCTTGCGGGTCGGGGGATCTGAAGCTTTCTTT. Its translation: CASSLRVGGSEAFF.

This clonotype was seen ten or more times. The chain is built from TRBV12-3 or TRBV12-4 and TRBJ1-2, with a tentative D call TRBD1 (5 bases). The CDR3 contains 15 residues. Trimming took 5 bases from V and 5 from J, leaving 18 bases between them. The CDR3 region has the DNA TGTGCCAGCAGTCCCGCAGGGCGCCAGGTTTATGGCTACACCTTC. It codes for CASSPAGRQVYGYTF.

The V and J genes are TRBV12-5 and TRBJ2-2; TRBD1 aligns across 10 bases. This CDR3 spans 13 amino acids. CDR1 is LGHNT and CDR2 is FRNRAP in the germline V gene. The chain's CDR3 is CTVGQGGTGELFF. Here the CDR3 DNA reads TGTACGGTTGGACAGGGGGGTACCGGGGAGCTGTTTTTT.

This clonotype was seen more than once but under ten times. The V call is TRBV20-1, the J call TRBJ1-5; D is uncertain. Germline CDR1 DFQATT, CDR2 SNEGSKA (reference sequence). This CDR3 spans 14 amino acids. V gave up 6 bases and J gave up 2 bases, with 14 bases separating them. The CDR3 is CSAADVGRNQPQHF. Here the CDR3 DNA reads TGCAGTGCAGCAGACGTCGGGCGCAATCAGCCCCAGCATTTT.

V and J are TRBV28 and TRBJ1-1, with a possible D match to TRBD1 (5 bases). Trimming cost V 8 bases and J 5 bases, with 18 bases left between them. The CDR3 totals 14 residues. The germline V gene encodes CDR1 MDHEN and CDR2 SYDVKM. The CDR3 DNA reads as TGTGCCAGCCACCACTGGGGGGGAGGGACTGAAGCTTTCTTT. Translation gives CASHHWGGGTEAFF.

This chain connects TRBV27 to TRBJ1-2; D remains ambiguous. Germline CDR1 reads MNHEY; CDR2 reads SMNVEV (reference sequence). V lost 5 bases and J 6 bases, leaving 13 bases between the germline ends. This CDR3 is built from 13 residues. This CDR3 is CASSRGPKDGYTF. The CDR3 DNA sequence: TGTGCCAGCAGTCGCGGACCCAAGGATGGCTACACCTTC.

J is TRBJ2-3 and V is TRBV9, with TRBD2 matching over 8 bases. CDR3 size: 16 residues. Germline lookup yields CDR1 SGDLS and CDR2 YYNGEE. J lost 3 bases, V lost 0 bases, and 6 bases had no gene match. The CDR3 sequence: CASSVAHGGATDTQYF. CDR3 coding DNA: TGTGCCAGCAGCGTAGCTCACGGGGGGGCTACAGATACGCAGTATTTT. Together with reference TRBV9 and TRBJ2-3, the CDR3 gives the full variable domain: DSGVTQTPKHLITATGQRVTLRCSPRSGDLSVYWYQQSLDQGLQFLIQYYNGEERAKGNILERFSAQQFPDLHSELNLSSLELGDSALYFCASSVAHGGATDTQYFGPGTRLTVL.

The chain is built from TRBV7-8 and TRBJ2-5; D is possibly TRBD2 (7 bases). The V end was cut by 6 bases, the J end by 2 bases, with 22 bases between. Per the germline V gene, CDR1 is SGHVS and CDR2 is FQNEAQ. CDR3 size: 17 residues. CDR3 DNA sequence: TGTGCCAGCAGACCCGCGCCCGGGGGGCACCCGCAAGAGACCCAGTACTTC. As protein: CASRPAPGGHPQETQYF.

The chain employs TRBV2 and TRBJ2-7; D is uncertain. CDR1 SNHLY and CDR2 FYNNEI come from the germline V gene. The CDR3 totals 13 residues. The V and J ends lost 8 bases and 0 bases respectively, with 11 bases between them. For the CDR3, the DNA is TGTGCCAGCTTGGGCAGCTCCTCCTACGAGCAGTACTTC. Amino acid sequence: CASLGSSSYEQYF.

This clonotype has only a few counts. This chain connects TRBV28 to TRBJ1-4; D is unresolved. The CDR3 is 14 residues long. V was shortened by 6 bases and J by 1 base, with 9 bases between the two germline ends. Germline lookup yields CDR1 MDHEN and CDR2 SYDVKM. The CDR3 sequence is CASSPGGTNEKLFF. The CDR3 DNA follows: TGTGCCAGCAGCCCAGGCGGAACTAATGAAAAACTGTTTTTT.

This clonotype was observed a handful of times. The V and J genes are TRBV7-8 and TRBJ2-2; 8 bases are shared with TRBD1. This CDR3 has 15 residues. V dropped 5 bases and J dropped 5; count of bases not matched to a gene: 7. In germline, CDR1 is SGHVS, CDR2 FQNEAQ. The chain's CDR3 is CASSPWTGTTGELFF. As DNA, the CDR3 is TGTGCCAGCAGCCCGTGGACAGGGACGACCGGGGAGCTGTTTTTT.

This rearrangement joins TRBV2 to TRBJ2-1; no reliable D call. CDR3 size: 14 residues. Trimming took off 2 bases at V and 3 bases at J, with 8 bases between the two ends. Per the germline V gene, CDR1 is SNHLY and CDR2 is FYNNEI. The CDR3: CASSESIGYNEQFF. As DNA, the CDR3 is TGTGCCAGCAGTGAATCGATAGGCTACAATGAGCAGTTCTTC. The variable domain in full, with the rest retrieved from reference TRBV2 and TRBJ2-1, is EPEVTQTPSHQVTQMGQEVILRCVPISNHLYFYWYRQILGQKVEFLVSFYNNEISEKSEIFDDQFSVERPDGSNFTLKIRSTKLEDSAMYFCASSESIGYNEQFFGPGTRLTVL.